This is a list of T cell receptor beta chains from one sample in a study of shared clonotypes between healthy human individuals. Only in-frame clones appear in the TCRdb table, and some are missing; sequencing was by immunoSEQ multiplex PCR. The table records about 1 million clones, about 75% of them present only once. The source material was memory CD4+ T cells sorted from blood. The receptors derive from a man aged 18 to 35 in good health. CDR3s include the opening cysteine and the closing phenylalanine or tryptophan. D genes are given only for firm matches. Rows may omit the clone size; those that give it use once, few, many or a size class.

J gene | V gene | D gene | clone size | CDR3 DNA | CDR3 protein
TRBJ2-1 | TRBV7-9 | NA | NA | TGTGCCAGCAGCTTATCCCCTAGGGGCGATGAGCAGTTCTTC | CASSLSPRGDEQFF
TRBJ1-3 | TRBV7-9 | NA | many | TGTGCCAGCAGCCCCTCTGGAAACACCATATATTTT | CASSPSGNTIYF
TRBJ2-2 | TRBV4-3 | TRBD2 | NA | TGCGCCAGCAGCCAAGGAGGCGGGAGCAGGGAGCTGTTTTTT | CASSQGGGSRELFF
TRBJ2-5 | TRBV7-3 | NA | once | TGTGCCAGCAGCTCGGACCGGGTCACCCAGTACTTC | CASSSDRVTQYF
TRBJ1-1 | TRBV27 | NA | once | TGTGCCAGCAGTTTTTGGGGGTCGGGCACTGAAGCTTTCTTT | CASSFWGSGTEAFF
TRBJ1-2 | TRBV6-1 | NA | NA | TGTGCCAGCAGTCGAAACGCAGGTTTCGGCTACACCTTC | CASSRNAGFGYTF
TRBJ2-7 | TRBV27 | TRBD1 | once | TGTGCCAGCAGTTTTTCCGGGACAGGGTACGTTTCCTACGAGCAGTACTTC | CASSFSGTGYVSYEQYF
TRBJ2-7 | TRBV14 | NA | NA | TGTGCCAGCAGCCGCCTCTCCTACGAGCAGTACTTC | CASSRLSYEQYF
TRBJ2-1 | TRBV5-4 | TRBD2 | NA | TGTGCCAGCACTCCGCCGGGACTAGCTAATGAGCAGTTCTTC | CASTPPGLANEQFF
TRBJ2-3 | TRBV5-1 | NA | NA | TGCGCCAGCAGCCCCTCCGGGACACCCTCTGGTACGCAGTATTTT | CASSPSGTPSGTQYF
TRBJ2-5 | TRBV30 | TRBD1 | NA | TGTGCCTGGAGTGGGGGAACAGGGGCCCAGTACTTC | CAWSGGTGAQYF
TRBJ1-6 | TRBV19 | NA | many | TGTGCCAGCCGGGACCAGATTAATTCACCCCTCCACTTT | CASRDQINSPLHF
TRBJ2-3 | TRBV5-1 | TRBD2 | once | TGCGCCAGCAGCTTGGCCTCTTTAGCGGGGGGATCCACAGATACGCAGTATTTT | CASSLASLAGGSTDTQYF
TRBJ2-2 | TRBV28 | TRBD1 | NA | TGTGCCAGCAGTCCGCCGGGACAGACTTTAGCGGGGGAGCTGTTTTTT | CASSPPGQTLAGELFF
TRBJ2-7 | TRBV6-5 | TRBD1 | NA | TGTGCCAGCAGTTACTCGGGGACAGGGGTGCGCGAGCAGTACTTC | CASSYSGTGVREQYF
TRBJ2-3 | TRBV7-8 | TRBD2 | NA | TGTGCCAGCAGCTCCGCCGGGACTAGCTCATCGAGAGATACGCAGTATTTT | CASSSAGTSSSRDTQYF
TRBJ2-5 | TRBV10-1 | NA | NA | TGCGCCAGCAGTGAGTCCCAGGGACAAGAGACCCAGTACTTC | CASSESQGQETQYF
TRBJ1-1 | TRBV29-1 | TRBD1 | few | TGCAGCGTTGGCATGGTGACAGGGCAGTTGAACACTGAAGCTTTCTTT | CSVGMVTGQLNTEAFF
TRBJ1-4 | TRBV10-3 | NA | NA | TGTGCCATCAGTGAGTCTGGGCAGGCCCATGAAAAACTGTTTTTT | CAISESGQAHEKLFF
TRBJ1-2 | TRBV18 | NA | NA | TGTGCCAGCTCGAGGGGGAACTATGGCTACACCTTC | CASSRGNYGYTF
TRBJ2-3 | TRBV27 | TRBD2 | NA | TGTGCCAGCATGCTAGCGGGGAGCACAGATACGCAGTATTTT | CASMLAGSTDTQYF
TRBJ2-2 | TRBV27 | TRBD1 | NA | TGTGCCAGCAGTTTATCGGACAGGGGGATAACGAACACCGGGGAGCTGTTTTTT | CASSLSDRGITNTGELFF
TRBJ1-4 | TRBV27 | NA | few | TGTGCCAGCAAGGCTGGTCGGAGGTGGGCTAATGAAAAACTGTTTTTT | CASKAGRRWANEKLFF
TRBJ2-7 | TRBV6-6 | NA | NA | TGTGCCAGCGCCCGACGGGACTCGAACTCCTACGAGCAGTACTTC | CASARRDSNSYEQYF
TRBJ2-7 | TRBV11-2 | TRBD2 | NA | TGTGCCAGCAGCTCCGGACTAGCCACCGAGCAGTACTTC | CASSSGLATEQYF
TRBJ2-4 | TRBV6-6 | NA | NA | TGTGCCAGCAGGGGTTTGGGCATAGGTAAAAACATTCAGTACTTC | CASRGLGIGKNIQYF
TRBJ2-5 | TRBV5-1 | NA | NA | TGCGCCAGCAGCTTGGACACCCGATGGGAGACCCAGTACTTC | CASSLDTRWETQYF
TRBJ1-1 | TRBV5-4 | NA | few | TGTGCCAGCAGTCAGAAGGGGGGCACTGAAGCTTTCTTT | CASSQKGGTEAFF
TRBJ2-7 | TRBV10-1 | NA | NA | TGCGCCAGCAGTGACGGTCATTCAGAGCAGTACTTC | CASSDGHSEQYF
TRBJ2-5 | TRBV2 | TRBD1 | NA | TGTGCCAGTCACCGGGACAGTCTTCAAGAGACCCAGTACTTC | CASHRDSLQETQYF
TRBJ1-1 | TRBV28 | NA | few | TGTGCCAGCAGTTGGATGGGGACGGTCCATCCTGAAGCTTTCTTT | CASSWMGTVHPEAFF
TRBJ2-7 | TRBV6-5 | TRBD1 | NA | TGTGCCAGCAGTTCCGGGACAGACAACTACGAGCAGTACTTC | CASSSGTDNYEQYF
TRBJ1-4 | TRBV30 | NA | few | TGTGCCTGGAGTCGGTTGGGGGAAAAACTGTTTTTT | CAWSRLGEKLFF
TRBJ1-6 | TRBV14 | NA | NA | TGTGCCAGCAGCCAAGGGGCTAGCTCCTATAATTCACCCCTCCACTTT | CASSQGASSYNSPLHF
TRBJ2-2 | TRBV6-5 | NA | NA | TGTGCCAGCAGCCAGGACAGTTCTACCGGGGAGCTGTTTTTT | CASSQDSSTGELFF
TRBJ2-2 | TRBV6-5 | TRBD2 | NA | TGTGCCAGCAGTTACTCCCGGGGGGGTAATACCGGGGAGCTGTTTTTT | CASSYSRGGNTGELFF
TRBJ2-1 | TRBV6-6 | NA | many | TGTGCCAGCAAGCTAGGGTACAATGAGCAGTTCTTC | CASKLGYNEQFF
TRBJ2-5 | TRBV7-9 | NA | NA | TGTGCCAGCAGACCTAGACAGGACATACAAGAGACCCAGTACTTC | CASRPRQDIQETQYF
TRBJ1-6 | TRBV14 | TRBD1 | NA | TGTGCCAGCAGCCAAGAGCGGTCACCGGGACAGGTGATCTCCTATAATTCACCCCTCCACTTT | CASSQERSPGQVISYNSPLHF
TRBJ2-5 | TRBV7-8 | TRBD2 | once | TGTGCCAGCAGCTTAGACTTCCTAGCGGGAGAGACCCAGTACTTC | CASSLDFLAGETQYF
TRBJ2-2 | TRBV4-3 | NA | NA | TGCGCCAGCAGCCAGAACACAGTAAACACCGGGGAGCTGTTTTTT | CASSQNTVNTGELFF
TRBJ2-3 | TRBV6-6 | TRBD2 | NA | TGTGCCAGCAGTTATGTCCTAGCGGGGGGGCGAGATACGCAGTATTTT | CASSYVLAGGRDTQYF
TRBJ1-2 | TRBV15 | NA | few | TGTGCCACCAGCACCGCGCCAGGCCGCGGCTACACCTTC | CATSTAPGRGYTF
TRBJ2-7 | TRBV7-2 | NA | NA | TGTGCCAGCAGCCCTCTAAGACAGAGCTCCTACGAGCAGTACTTC | CASSPLRQSSYEQYF
TRBJ2-7 | TRBV18 | TRBD2 | NA | TGTGCCAGCTCCCCTGCAGTTAGTCCGGGAGGGTCTTACGAGCAGTACTTC | CASSPAVSPGGSYEQYF
TRBJ2-5 | TRBV5-1 | NA | NA | TGCGCCAGCAGCTTGGCCCCGACAGAAGAGACCCAGTACTTC | CASSLAPTEETQYF
TRBJ1-2 | TRBV19 | NA | NA | TGTGCCAGTAGTAGCACAGGTGATGGAGGTGGCTACACCTTC | CASSSTGDGGGYTF